Below, one T cell receptor beta chain is given with its context. Methods used by the authors: Amplifying reference gene primers gave estimates of nucleated cell counts. TCRdb's table, derived via immunoSEQ multiplex PCR, lists solely in-frame clones and lacks some. V and J calls and clone size are as listed in that table; D and trimming were resolved from the DNA. The profile covers approximately 200,000 clones, with 86% appearing a single time and roughly 2.8% taken by the ten largest. These data come from a study of blood T cell repertoires in COVID-19. For the study at large: Whether acute or convalescent, the COVID-19 samples came from the United States, Italy and Spain. T cells, B-cell-depleted T cells, or PBMCs provided the cDNA or gDNA that served as material.

V was trimmed by 6 bases and J by 4 bases, leaving 10 bases between them. This CDR3 contains 12 residues. Germline CDR1 SGHRS, CDR2 YFSETQ. The chain uses TRBV5-1 and TRBJ2-5; no clear D. Input material: peripheral blood. The sequence came from a young woman with active or convalescent COVID-19. As DNA, the CDR3 is TGCGCCAGCACCCTACCATCAGAGACCCAGTACTTC. As protein: CASTLPSETQYF. The entire variable domain, with the rest obtained from reference TRBV5-1 and TRBJ2-5, is as follows: KAGVTQTPRYLIKTRGQQVTLSCSPISGHRSVSWYQQTPGQGLQFLFEYFSETQRNKGNFPGRFSGRQFSNSRSEMNVSTLELGDSALYLCASTLPSETQYFGPGTRLLVL.